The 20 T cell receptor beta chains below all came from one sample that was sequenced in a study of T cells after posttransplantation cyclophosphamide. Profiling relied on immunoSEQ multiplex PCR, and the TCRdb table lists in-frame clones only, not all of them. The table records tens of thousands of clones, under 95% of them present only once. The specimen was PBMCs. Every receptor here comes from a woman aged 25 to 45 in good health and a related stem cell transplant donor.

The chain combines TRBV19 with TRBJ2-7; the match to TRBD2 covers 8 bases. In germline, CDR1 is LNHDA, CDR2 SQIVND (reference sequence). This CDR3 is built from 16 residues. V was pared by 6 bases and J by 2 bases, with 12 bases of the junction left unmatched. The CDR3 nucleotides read TGTGCCAGTAGCGCCACCCGGGGGGGGTCCACCTACGAGCAGTACTTC. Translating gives CASSATRGGSTYEQYF.

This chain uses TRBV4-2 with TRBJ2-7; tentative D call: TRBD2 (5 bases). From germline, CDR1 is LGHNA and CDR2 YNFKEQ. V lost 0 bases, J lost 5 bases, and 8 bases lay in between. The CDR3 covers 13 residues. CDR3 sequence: CASSQDYGNEQYF. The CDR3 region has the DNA TGTGCCAGCAGCCAAGATTACGGGAACGAGCAGTACTTC.

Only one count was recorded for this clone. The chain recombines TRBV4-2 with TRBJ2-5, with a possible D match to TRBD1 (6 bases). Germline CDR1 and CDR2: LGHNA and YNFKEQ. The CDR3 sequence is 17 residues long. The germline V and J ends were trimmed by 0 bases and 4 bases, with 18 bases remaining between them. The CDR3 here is CASSQEDAAGEGETQYF. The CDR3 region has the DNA TGTGCCAGCAGCCAAGAAGATGCGGCAGGGGAAGGAGAGACCCAGTACTTC.

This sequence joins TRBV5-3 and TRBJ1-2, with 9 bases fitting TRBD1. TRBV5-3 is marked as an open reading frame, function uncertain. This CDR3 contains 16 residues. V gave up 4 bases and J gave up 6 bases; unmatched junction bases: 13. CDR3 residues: CARSPLPGQGKDGYTF. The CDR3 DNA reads TGTGCCAGAAGCCCTTTACCGGGACAGGGAAAGGATGGCTACACCTTC.

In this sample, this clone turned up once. In nucleotides, the CDR3 is TGTGCCAGCAGTCCCCCAGGTGGTTATGGCTACACCTTC. Protein sequence: CASSPPGGYGYTF. V usage is TRBV6-5 and J usage is TRBJ1-2, with unresolved D. Germline values: CDR1 MNHEY, CDR2 SVGAGI. Trimming shortened V by 5 bases and J by 5 bases, and 12 bases separated the two germline ends. The CDR3 covers 13 residues.

The CDR3: CSVEGEANEKLFF. CDR3 bases: TGCAGCGTTGAGGGAGAAGCTAATGAAAAACTGTTTTTT. The chain recombines TRBV29-1 with TRBJ1-4; D remains unclear. Trimming cost V 3 bases and J 3 bases, with 8 bases left between them. CDR1 and CDR2 (germline): SQVTM, ANQGSEA. The CDR3 spans 13 residues. Filled out from reference TRBV29-1 and TRBJ1-4, the complete variable domain reads SAVISQKPSRDICQRGTSLTIQCQVDSQVTMMFWYRQQPGQSLTLIATANQGSEATYESGFVIDKFPISRPNLTFSTLTVSNMSPEDSSIYLCSVEGEANEKLFFGSGTQLSVL.

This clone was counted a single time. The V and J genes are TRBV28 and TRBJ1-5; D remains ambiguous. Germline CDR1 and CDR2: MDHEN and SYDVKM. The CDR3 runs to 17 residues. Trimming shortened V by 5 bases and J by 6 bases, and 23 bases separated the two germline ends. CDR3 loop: CASSTTREQRSGQPQHF. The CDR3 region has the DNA TGTGCCAGCAGTACCACCCGGGAACAGCGGAGCGGTCAGCCCCAGCATTTT.

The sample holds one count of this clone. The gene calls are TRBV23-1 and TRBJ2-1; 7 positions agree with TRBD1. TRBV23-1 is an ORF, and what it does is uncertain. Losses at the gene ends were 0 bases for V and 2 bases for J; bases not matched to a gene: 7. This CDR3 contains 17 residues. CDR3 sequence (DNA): TGCGCCAGCAGTCAATCCGAGGGGGCGCATACCTACAATGAGCAGTTCTTC. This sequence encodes CASSQSEGAHTYNEQFF.

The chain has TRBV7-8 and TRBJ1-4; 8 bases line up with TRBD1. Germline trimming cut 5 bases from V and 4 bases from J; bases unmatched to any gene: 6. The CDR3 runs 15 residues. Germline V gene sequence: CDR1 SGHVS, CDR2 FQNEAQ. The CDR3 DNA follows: TGTGCCAGCAGCCGGGGGACAGGAGTTAATGAAAAACTGTTTTTT. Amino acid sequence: CASSRGTGVNEKLFF.

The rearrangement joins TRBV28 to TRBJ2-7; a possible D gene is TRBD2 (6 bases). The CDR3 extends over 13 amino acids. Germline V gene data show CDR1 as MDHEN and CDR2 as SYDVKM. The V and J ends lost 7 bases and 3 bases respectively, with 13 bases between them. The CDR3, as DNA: TGTGCCAGCACCCGGGGACTCCACTACGAGCAGTACTTC. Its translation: CASTRGLHYEQYF.

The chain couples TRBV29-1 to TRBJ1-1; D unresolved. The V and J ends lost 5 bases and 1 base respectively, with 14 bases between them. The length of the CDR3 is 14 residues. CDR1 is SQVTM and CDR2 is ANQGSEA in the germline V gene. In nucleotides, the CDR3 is TGCAGCGTTCGTGGCAGACTGAAGAACACTGAAGCTTTCTTT. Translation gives CSVRGRLKNTEAFF.

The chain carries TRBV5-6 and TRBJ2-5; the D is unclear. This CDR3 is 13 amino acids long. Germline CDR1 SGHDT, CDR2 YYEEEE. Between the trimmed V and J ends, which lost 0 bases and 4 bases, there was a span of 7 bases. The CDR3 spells CASSLDSLETQYF. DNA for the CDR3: TGTGCCAGCAGCTTGGACTCATTAGAGACCCAGTACTTC.

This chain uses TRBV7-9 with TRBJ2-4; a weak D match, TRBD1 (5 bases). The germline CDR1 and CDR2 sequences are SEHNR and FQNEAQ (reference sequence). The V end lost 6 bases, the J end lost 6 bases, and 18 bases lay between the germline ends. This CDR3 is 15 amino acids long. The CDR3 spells CASSQESGLRNIQYF. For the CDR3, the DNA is TGTGCCAGCAGTCAGGAGTCAGGGTTAAGAAACATTCAGTACTTC.

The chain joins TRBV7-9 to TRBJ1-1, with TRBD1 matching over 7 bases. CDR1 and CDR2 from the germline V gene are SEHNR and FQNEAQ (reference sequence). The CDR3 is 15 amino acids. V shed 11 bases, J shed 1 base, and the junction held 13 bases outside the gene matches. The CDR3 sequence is CAGSRDSVRNTEAFF. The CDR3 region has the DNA TGTGCCGGATCCCGGGACAGTGTTCGGAACACTGAAGCTTTCTTT.

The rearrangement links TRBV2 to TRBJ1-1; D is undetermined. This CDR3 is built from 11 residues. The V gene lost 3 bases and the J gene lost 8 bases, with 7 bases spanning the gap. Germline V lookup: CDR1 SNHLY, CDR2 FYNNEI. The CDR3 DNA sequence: TGTGCCAGCAGTGACTTGCGAGAAGCTTTCTTT. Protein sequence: CASSDLREAFF.

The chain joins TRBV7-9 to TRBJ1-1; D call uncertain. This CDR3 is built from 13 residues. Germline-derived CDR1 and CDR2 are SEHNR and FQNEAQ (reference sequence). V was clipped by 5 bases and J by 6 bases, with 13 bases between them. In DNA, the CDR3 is TGTGCCAGCAGCGTTTACGCTTGGCCTGAAGCTTTCTTT. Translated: CASSVYAWPEAFF.

The CDR3: CASSRLQGAGTEAFF. In DNA, the CDR3 is TGCGCCAGCAGCCGCCTACAGGGGGCGGGCACTGAAGCTTTCTTT. The chain links TRBV4-1 to TRBJ1-1, with 9 bases that match TRBD1. Germline V gene lookup returns CDR1 MGHRA and CDR2 YSYEKL. This CDR3 region has 15 residues. V dropped 4 bases and J dropped 4; count of bases not matched to a gene: 7.

CDR3 in amino acids: CASSVGQAQGTQYF. The CDR3 region has the DNA TGTGCCAGCAGCGTCGGACAGGCCCAGGGGACCCAGTACTTC. The V gene is TRBV6-4, the J gene TRBJ2-5; 7 nucleotides align to TRBD1. CDR3 length equals 14 residues. V trimming: 6 bases; J trimming: 7 bases; junction bases outside the gene matches: 11. Germline V gene sequence: CDR1 MRHNA, CDR2 SNTAGT.

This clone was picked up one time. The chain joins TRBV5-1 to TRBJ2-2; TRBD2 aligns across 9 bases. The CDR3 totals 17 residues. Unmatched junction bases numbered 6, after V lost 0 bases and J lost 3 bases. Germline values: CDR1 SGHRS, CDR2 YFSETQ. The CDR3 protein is CASSLGIAGAYTGELFF. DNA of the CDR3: TGCGCCAGCAGCTTGGGTATAGCGGGGGCGTACACCGGGGAGCTGTTTTTT.

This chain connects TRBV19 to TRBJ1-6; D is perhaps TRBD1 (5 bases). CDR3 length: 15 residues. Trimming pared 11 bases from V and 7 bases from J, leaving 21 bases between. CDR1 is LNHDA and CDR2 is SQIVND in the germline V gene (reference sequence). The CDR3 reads CASETGARGNSPLHF. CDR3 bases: TGTGCCTCGGAGACCGGAGCCCGGGGGAATTCACCCCTCCACTTT.